This TCR beta chain is drawn from a study of STAT5B mutations in CD4+ large granular lymphocyte leukemia. The data were produced by immunoSEQ multiplex PCR, yet TCRdb's version contains in-frame clones alone and is incomplete. The data contain about 32,000 clones, 78% of them seen just once; the ten biggest clones take up roughly 2.5%. CDR1 and CDR2 from the germline V gene are SGHDN and FVKESK. V gave up 2 bases and J gave up 9 bases; unmatched junction bases: 10. The CDR3 totals 14 residues. Sample: CD4+ T cells from blood buffy coats. The TCR originated in a human donor in good health. The genes are TRBV14 and TRBJ2-7; 7 nucleotides agree with TRBD1. The CDR3 loop is CASSQNRGRETQYF. DNA for the CDR3: TGTGCCAGCAGCCAAAATAGGGGGCGTGAGACGCAGTACTTC.